This T cell receptor beta chain is drawn from a study of identical twins. Germline loops: CDR1 MNHEY, CDR2 SMNVEV (reference sequence). The CDR3 extends over 15 amino acids. The ends were cut back, 5 bases at V and 3 bases at J, with 17 bases in the middle. Via MiXCR, TCRdb re-called the 5' RACE reads, giving one row per CDR3 protein. Here the sample spans 200,000 to 300,000 distinct CDR3 sequences, approximately 11% being singletons. This same sample was also taken into another study, of yellow fever vaccine responses in identical twins.

The sequenced sample consisted of memory (CD45RO+) T cells sorted from blood. The chain carries TRBV27 and TRBJ2-7; D uncertain. This clonotype was obtained from a woman under 30 in good health. The CDR3 sequence: CASSLGPLGSYEQYF. CDR3 in DNA: TGTGCCAGCAGTCTTGGTCCCCTTGGAAGCTACGAGCAGTACTTC.